This T cell receptor beta chain was observed in a study of identical twins. Study findings and constraints: Twins showed weaker excess sharing in their beta out-of-frame sequences. Out-of-frame TCR alpha sharing in monozygotic twins exceeded recombination model predictions. Fewer insertions were carried by abundant cord blood beta clonotypes, but none was seen in memory repertoires.

This clonotype has at least ten counts. Its antigen is currently unknown. Trimming removed 2 bases at V and 6 bases at J, with 11 bases between. Germline CDR1 and CDR2: SGHTA and FQGNSA. The CDR3 has 14 amino acids. TCRdb re-called the 5' RACE reads with MiXCR, one entry per CDR3 protein. The table shows more than 650,000 distinct CDR3 sequences, with less than 7% occurring only once. Sequencing input: naive T cells sorted from blood. The TCR comes from a young man in good health. The rearrangement joins TRBV7-2 to TRBJ1-5; D may be TRBD1 (6 bases). The CDR3 loop reads CASSLTQGGQPQHF. The CDR3 region has the DNA TGTGCCAGCAGCTTAACACAGGGTGGTCAGCCCCAGCATTTT. Full variable domain (missing parts from reference TRBV7-2 and TRBJ1-5): GAGVSQSPSNKVTEKGKDVELRCDPISGHTALYWYRQSLGQGLEFLIYFQGNSAPDKSGLPSDRFSAERTGGSVSTLTIQRTQQEDSAVYLCASSLTQGGQPQHFGDGTRLSIL.